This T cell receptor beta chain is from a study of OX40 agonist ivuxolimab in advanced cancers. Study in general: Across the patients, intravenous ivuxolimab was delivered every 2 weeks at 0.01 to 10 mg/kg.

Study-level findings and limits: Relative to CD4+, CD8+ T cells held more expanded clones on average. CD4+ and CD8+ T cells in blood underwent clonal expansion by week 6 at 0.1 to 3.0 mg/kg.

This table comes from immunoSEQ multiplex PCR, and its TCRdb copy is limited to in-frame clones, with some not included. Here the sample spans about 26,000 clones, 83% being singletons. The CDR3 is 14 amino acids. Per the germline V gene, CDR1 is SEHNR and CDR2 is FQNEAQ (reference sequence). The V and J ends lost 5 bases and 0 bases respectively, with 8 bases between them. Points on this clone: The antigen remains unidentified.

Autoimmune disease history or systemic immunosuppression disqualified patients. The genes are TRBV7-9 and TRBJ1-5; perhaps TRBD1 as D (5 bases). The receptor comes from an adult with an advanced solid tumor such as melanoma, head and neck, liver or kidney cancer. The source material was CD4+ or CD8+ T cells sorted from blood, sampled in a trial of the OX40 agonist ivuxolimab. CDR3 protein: CASSPGGSNQPQHF. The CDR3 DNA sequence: TGTGCCAGCAGCCCCGGGGGTAGCAATCAGCCCCAGCATTTT.